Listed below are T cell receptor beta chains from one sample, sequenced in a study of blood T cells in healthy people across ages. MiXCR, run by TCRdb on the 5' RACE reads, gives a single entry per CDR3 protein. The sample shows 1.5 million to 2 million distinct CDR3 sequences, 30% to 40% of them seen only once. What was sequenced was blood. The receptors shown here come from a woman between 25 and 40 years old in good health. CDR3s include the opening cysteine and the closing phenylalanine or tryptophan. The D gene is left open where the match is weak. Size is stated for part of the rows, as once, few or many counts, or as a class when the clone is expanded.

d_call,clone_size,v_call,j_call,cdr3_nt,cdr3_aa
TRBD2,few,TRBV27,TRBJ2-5,TGTGCCAGCGGTAGACCGGGACTAGCGGGAGGACAAGAGACCCAGTACTTC,CASGRPGLAGGQETQYF
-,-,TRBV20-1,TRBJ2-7,TGCAGTGCTAGAGATATTGTTTTACCCGGCTACGAGCAGTACTTC,CSARDIVLPGYEQYF
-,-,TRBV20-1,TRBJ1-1,TGCAGTGCTAAGGTGTCCACAATTATGAACACTGAAGCTTTCTTT,CSAKVSTIMNTEAFF
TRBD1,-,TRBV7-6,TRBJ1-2,TGTGCCAGCAGCTTAGCGCCAGGGGGCGAAACCTCCTATGGCTACACCTTC,CASSLAPGGETSYGYTF
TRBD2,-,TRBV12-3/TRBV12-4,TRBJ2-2,TGTGCCAGCAGTTTAATTCGAGGCGGGAGTAATTTAGGGGAGCTGTTTTTT,CASSLIRGGSNLGELFF
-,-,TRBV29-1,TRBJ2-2,TGCAGCGTTGAAAAGAACACCGGGGAGCTGTTTTTT,CSVEKNTGELFF
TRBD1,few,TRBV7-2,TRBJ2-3,TGTGCCAGCAGCTTAGAAGGGACAGGGGTTTCGCAGTATTTT,CASSLEGTGVSQYF
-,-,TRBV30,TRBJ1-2,TGTGCCTGGAGTGTTAATCGGGGGGTAGGCTATGGCTACACCTTC,CAWSVNRGVGYGYTF
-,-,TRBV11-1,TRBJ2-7,TGTGCCAACAGCTCCAGGACGGCAGCCTACGAGCAGTACTTC,CANSSRTAAYEQYF
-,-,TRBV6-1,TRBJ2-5,TGTGCCAGCCACGACGCCCGTTTTCTCTCAGAGACCCAGTACTTC,CASHDARFLSETQYF
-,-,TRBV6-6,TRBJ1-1,TGTGCCAGCAGCATCGGGGGGAACACTAAAGCTTTCTTT,CASSIGGNTKAFF
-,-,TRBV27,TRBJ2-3,TGTGCCAGCAGCCGTCGTATGGGGGATACGCAGTATTTT,CASSRRMGDTQYF
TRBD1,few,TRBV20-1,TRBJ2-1,TGCAGTGCTAGCCGGGACAGGGGGTCGGGTGAGCAGTTCTTC,CSASRDRGSGEQFF
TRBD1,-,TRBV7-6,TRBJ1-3,TGTGCCAGCAGCGTACTAGATGGGACAGGCTCTGGAAACACCATATATTTT,CASSVLDGTGSGNTIYF
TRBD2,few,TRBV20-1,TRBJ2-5,TGCAGTGCTAGGGGTAGCGGGGGCCCAAAAGAGACCCAGTACTTC,CSARGSGGPKETQYF
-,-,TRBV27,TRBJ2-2,TGTGCCAGCAGTTTACCGGCTAATGGAGCCGGGGAGCTGTTTTTT,CASSLPANGAGELFF
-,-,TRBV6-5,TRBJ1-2,TGTGCCAGCAGTTCGGTGTATCTGGTTCTTGAGGACTATGGCTACACCTTC,CASSSVYLVLEDYGYTF
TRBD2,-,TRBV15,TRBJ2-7,TGTGCCACCAGCAGAGTGGTGCTAGCGGGTGAGCAGTACTTC,CATSRVVLAGEQYF
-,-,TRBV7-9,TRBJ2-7,TGTGCCAGCAACCTCTTCGGTTACGAGCAGTACTTC,CASNLFGYEQYF
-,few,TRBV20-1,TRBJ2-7,TGCAGTGCTAGAGGTCCTAGCGACTACGAGCAGTACTTC,CSARGPSDYEQYF
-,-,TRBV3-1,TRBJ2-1,TGTGCCAGCAGCCAAGATGTGAGTAGCGTCTACTTCTCCTACAATGAGCAGTTCTTC,CASSQDVSSVYFSYNEQFF
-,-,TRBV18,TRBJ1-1,TGTGCCAGCTCACCCGCAGCTACAGGGTTCACTGAAGCTTTCTTT,CASSPAATGFTEAFF
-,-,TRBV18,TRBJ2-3,TGTGCCAGCTCTCTCTGGACAGATAAGGATACGCAGTATTTT,CASSLWTDKDTQYF
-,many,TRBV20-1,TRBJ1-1,TGCAGTGCTAGGCCGTGGAACACTGAAGCTTTCTTT,CSARPWNTEAFF
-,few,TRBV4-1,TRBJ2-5,TGCGCCAGCAGCCAAGATCCGAAGGCGGGACTGTACCAAGAGACCCAGTACTTC,CASSQDPKAGLYQETQYF
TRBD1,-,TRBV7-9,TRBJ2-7,TGTGCCAGCAGTTCGACAGGGGGTCCCTCGTACGAGCAGTACTTC,CASSSTGGPSYEQYF
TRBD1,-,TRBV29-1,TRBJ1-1,TGCAGCGTCGGAGCCGGGACAGGGGACACTGAAGCTTTCTTT,CSVGAGTGDTEAFF
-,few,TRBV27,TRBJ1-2,TGTGCCAGCAGTTTATCGGGGCCCACCTATGGCTACACCTTC,CASSLSGPTYGYTF
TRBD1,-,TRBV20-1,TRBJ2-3,TGCAGTGCTAGAGCCCCGGGACAGGGGCACACAGATACGCAGTATTTT,CSARAPGQGHTDTQYF
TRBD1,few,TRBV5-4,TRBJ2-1,TGTGCCAGCAGCTTTGGACAGGGAATGAACAATGAGCAGTTCTTC,CASSFGQGMNNEQFF
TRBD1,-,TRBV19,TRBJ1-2,TGTGCCAGTAGTACCGGGACAGGAAACTATGGCTACACCTTC,CASSTGTGNYGYTF
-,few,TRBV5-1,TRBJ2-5,TGCGCCAGCAGCTTGAGTTTGGGGTTCAGGGGCAGAGAGACCCAGTACTTC,CASSLSLGFRGRETQYF
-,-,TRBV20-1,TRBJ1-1,TGCAGTGCTAGAGATATGGGGCCGAACACTGAAGCTTTCTTT,CSARDMGPNTEAFF
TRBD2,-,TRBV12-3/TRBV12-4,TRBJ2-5,TGTGCCAGCAGTAACCGGACTAGCGGGAGTGGGGAGACCCAGTACTTC,CASSNRTSGSGETQYF
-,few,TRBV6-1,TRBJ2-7,TGTGCCAGCAGTGAAGTCGTAGGGCTCTCTATCGAGCAGTACTTC,CASSEVVGLSIEQYF
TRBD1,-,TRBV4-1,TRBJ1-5,TGCGCCAGCAGCCAAGAAGGACAGGGGGTAGGGCCCCAGCATTTT,CASSQEGQGVGPQHF
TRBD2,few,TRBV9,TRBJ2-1,TGTGCCAGCAGCGTAGGTTCTAGCGGGACCGACAATGAGCAGTTCTTC,CASSVGSSGTDNEQFF
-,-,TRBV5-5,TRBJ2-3,TGTGCCAGCGCTCAGGGGATTAGCACAGATACGCAGTATTTT,CASAQGISTDTQYF
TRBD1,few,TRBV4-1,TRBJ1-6,TGCGCCAGCAGCATCGACAGGGTTTATAATTCACCCCTCCACTTT,CASSIDRVYNSPLHF
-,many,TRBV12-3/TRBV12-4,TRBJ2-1,TGTGCCAGCAGTACGGGGTACAATGAGCAGTTCTTC,CASSTGYNEQFF
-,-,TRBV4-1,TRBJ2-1,TGCGCCAGCAGCCAAGGGTCCGCTACCTACAATGAGCAGTTCTTC,CASSQGSATYNEQFF
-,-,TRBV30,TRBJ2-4,TGTGCCTGGAGTGTTGGGGAGCAGTACTTC,CAWSVGEQYF
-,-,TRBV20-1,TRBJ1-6,TGCAGTGCTACCCTCGACGGGATTAATTCACCCCTCCACTTT,CSATLDGINSPLHF
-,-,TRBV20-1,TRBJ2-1,TGCAGTGCTACCCCGCTAGGTATAGGGAATGAGCAGTTCTTC,CSATPLGIGNEQFF
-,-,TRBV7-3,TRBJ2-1,TGTGCCAGCAGCCTTGGGGGTCTGGAGAGGGAGACCCAGTTCTTC,CASSLGGLERETQFF
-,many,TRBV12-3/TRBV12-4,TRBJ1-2,TGTGCCAGCAGTTTAATATTAGATTGCTACACCTTC,CASSLILDCYTF
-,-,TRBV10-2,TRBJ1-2,TGCGCCAGCAGACCCGACAGCATCTATGGCTACACCTTC,CASRPDSIYGYTF
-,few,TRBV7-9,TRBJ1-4,TGTGCCAGCAGCTCGGACAGAGGCGATGAAAAACTGTTTTTT,CASSSDRGDEKLFF
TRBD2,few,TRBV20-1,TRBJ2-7,TGCAGTGCTAGATCCGCGACTAGCGGGAGCTACGAGCAGTACTTC,CSARSATSGSYEQYF
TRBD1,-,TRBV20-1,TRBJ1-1,TGCAGTGCTAGAGATACGGACAGGGGGTACACTGAAGCTTTCTTT,CSARDTDRGYTEAFF
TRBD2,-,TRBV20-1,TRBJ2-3,TGCAGTGCTAGGGCCTCCAGCGGGGGGGCCACGGATACGCAGTATTTT,CSARASSGGATDTQYF
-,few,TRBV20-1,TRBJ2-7,TGCAGGGCCCCGACAGCTGGCTACGAGCAGTACTTC,CRAPTAGYEQYF
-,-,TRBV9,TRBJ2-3,TGTGCCAGCAGCGTAGAGGGTGATAGAGATACGCAGTATTTT,CASSVEGDRDTQYF
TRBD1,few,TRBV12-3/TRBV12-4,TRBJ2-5,TGTGCCAGCAGCCCGGACAGGACAGAGACCCAGTACTTC,CASSPDRTETQYF
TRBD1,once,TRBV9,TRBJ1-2,TGTGCCTGCACCTTAGGTGGGACAGGGGGAGAAGGCTACACCTTC,CACTLGGTGGEGYTF
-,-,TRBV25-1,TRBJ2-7,TGTGCCAGCAGTGCCAGGGCGTCCGAGCAGTACTTC,CASSARASEQYF
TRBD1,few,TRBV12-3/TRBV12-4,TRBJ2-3,TGTGCCAGCAGTTTTAACAGGGGAGGCACAGATACGCAGTATTTT,CASSFNRGGTDTQYF